The clone carrying this T cell receptor beta chain showed up just a few times. The CDR3 regions of TCR beta were amplified from RNA transcripts. A first-round RT-PCR of the TCR CDR3 used the HTBI primer set. TCRdb recomputed calls from the multiplex PCR reads with MiXCR, one row per CDR3 protein. The sample shows some 400,000 distinct CDR3 sequences, about a fifth of them seen only once. This sample is part of a study of T cells in Graves' hyperthyroidism and ophthalmopathy. The overall study: At initial diagnosis, before any treatment had begun, peripheral blood was obtained.

Per the germline V gene, CDR1 is KGHSH and CDR2 is LQKENI. The CDR3 extends over 13 amino acids. V lost 0 bases and J lost 9, with 11 bases in between. Sequencing was done on a sample of blood. The TCR was taken from a woman under 30 with Graves' hyperthyroidism. The genes are TRBV18 and TRBJ2-5; D is unresolved. CDR3 sequence (DNA): TGTGCCAGCTCACCACCGGGAAGTGTCCCCCAGTACTTC. It encodes CASSPPGSVPQYF.